These 7 T cell receptor beta chains were all obtained from the same sample, sequenced in a study of CD4 T cells in relation to SARS-CoV-2 and coronaviruses (dated by TCRdb to about 2021). Library preparation was by the immunoSEQ multiplex PCR assay. This is the immuneACCESS table as TCRdb keeps it, with only in-frame sequences that have V and J called. A part of the clones is gone; compared with another copy, unresolved V genes explain less than half, and the rest is unexplained. The sample table holds 20,000 or so clones, of which approximately 77% were seen once. The ten largest make up 15% to 18% of the sample. CD4+ T cells from unexposed donors were collected before the COVID-19 pandemic (2011-2018). Following 10 days of culture, the EasySep CD4+ T cell isolation kit was used to isolate CD4+ T cells. No antigens are known for them. Sequencing was performed on CD4+ T cells from PBMCs, cultured in vitro. The receptors shown here come from a human donor in good health.

This clone was seen a handful of times. This chain joins TRBV19 and TRBJ2-5; D could derive from TRBD1 or TRBD2 (5 bases each). The CDR3 runs 14 residues. Trimming took off 7 bases at V and 0 bases at J, with 12 bases between the two ends. CDR1 and CDR2 from the germline V gene are LNHDA and SQIVND (reference sequence). The DNA of the CDR3 is TGTGCCAGTAATTCGGGACCGTACCAAGAGACCCAGTACTTC. It specifies CASNSGPYQETQYF. The full variable domain, with the rest looked up from reference TRBV19 and TRBJ2-5, is DGGITQSPKYLFRKEGQNVTLSCEQNLNHDAMYWYRQDPGQGLRLIYYSQIVNDFQKGDIAEGYSVSREKKESFPLTVTSAQKNPTAFYLCASNSGPYQETQYFGPGTRLLVL.

The rearrangement uses TRBV3-1 (or the pseudogene TRBV3-2) and TRBJ2-1; tentative D call: TRBD2 (6 bases). Trimming stripped 4 bases from V and 0 bases from J, with 13 bases between. The length of the CDR3 is 16 residues. Germline V gene lookup returns CDR1 LGHDT and CDR2 YNNKEL (reference sequence). CDR3 in amino acids: CASSPLAYSSYNEQFF. In nucleotides, the CDR3 is TGTGCCAGCAGCCCCCTAGCGTACAGCTCCTACAATGAGCAGTTCTTC.

V gene TRBV13 combines with J gene TRBJ1-1; 7 positions agree with TRBD1. This CDR3 is 15 amino acids long. The V gene's germline CDR1 is PRHDT and CDR2 FYEKMQ (reference sequence). V shed 2 bases and J 1 base; nucleotides not matched to a gene: 4. The CDR3 sequence: CASSLFAGGNTEAFF. As DNA, the CDR3 is TGTGCCAGCAGCTTATTTGCAGGGGGGAACACTGAAGCTTTCTTT.

The chain has TRBV18 and TRBJ2-7; possible D gene TRBD2, 6 bases. The germline CDR1 and CDR2 sequences are KGHSH and LQKENI. V lost 6 bases to trimming and J lost 7 bases, with 19 bases between them. The CDR3 extends over 14 amino acids. The CDR3 coding sequence is TGTGCCAGCTCCCTCTTTCGTACGGGAGAGGAGCAGTACTTC. Amino acids: CASSLFRTGEEQYF.

The rearrangement uses TRBV5-1 and TRBJ1-1, with a tentative D call TRBD1 (6 bases). This CDR3 region has 15 residues. Germline CDR1 is SGHRS and CDR2 is YFSETQ. Trimming removed 2 bases from V and 2 bases from J, with 13 bases in between. CDR3 DNA sequence: TGCGCCAGCAGCTTCGGGGGCAAACTAAACACTGAAGCTTTCTTT. Amino acid sequence: CASSFGGKLNTEAFF. Based on the CDR3 plus reference TRBV5-1 and TRBJ1-1, the full variable domain is KAGVTQTPRYLIKTRGQQVTLSCSPISGHRSVSWYQQTPGQGLQFLFEYFSETQRNKGNFPGRFSGRQFSNSRSEMNVSTLELGDSALYLCASSFGGKLNTEAFFGQGTRLTVV.

DNA of the CDR3: TGTGCCAGCAGTGAAGCGCTTCTGGAAGCTTCCCCCTATGGCTACACCTTC. Translation: CASSEALLEASPYGYTF. The gene calls are TRBV6-1 and TRBJ1-2; D is unclear. The CDR3 has 17 residues. The germline V gene encodes CDR1 MNHNS and CDR2 SASEGT. The germline V and J ends were trimmed by 0 bases and 4 bases, with 18 bases remaining between them.

The count of this clone is one. J is TRBJ1-5 and V is TRBV6-5, with a possible D match to TRBD1 (6 bases). Germline V gene data show CDR1 as MNHEY and CDR2 as SVGAGI. Trimming removed 10 bases from V and 4 bases from J, with 14 bases in between. This CDR3 contains 13 residues. This CDR3 is CATVGQSNQPQHF. CDR3 nucleotides: TGTGCCACCGTTGGACAGTCTAATCAGCCCCAGCATTTT.